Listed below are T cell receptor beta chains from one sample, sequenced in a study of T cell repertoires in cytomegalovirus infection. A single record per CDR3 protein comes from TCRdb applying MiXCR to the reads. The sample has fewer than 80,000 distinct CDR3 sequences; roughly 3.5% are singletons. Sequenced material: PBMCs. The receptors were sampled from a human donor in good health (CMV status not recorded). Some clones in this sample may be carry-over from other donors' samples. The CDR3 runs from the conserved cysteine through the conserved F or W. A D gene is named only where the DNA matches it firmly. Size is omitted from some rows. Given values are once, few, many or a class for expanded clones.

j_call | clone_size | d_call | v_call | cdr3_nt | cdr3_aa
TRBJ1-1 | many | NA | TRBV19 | TGTGCCAGTAACAGCGAGAACACTGAAGCTTTCTTT | CASNSENTEAFF
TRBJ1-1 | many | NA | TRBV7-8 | TGTGCCAGCAGCTTAGACAGCCAGAACACTGAAGCTTTCTTT | CASSLDSQNTEAFF
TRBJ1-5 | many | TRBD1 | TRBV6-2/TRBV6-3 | TGTGCCAGCAGAAACAGGGGTAATGGAGGGAATCAGCCCCAGCATTTT | CASRNRGNGGNQPQHF
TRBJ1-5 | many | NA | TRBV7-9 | TGTGCCAGCTCGGGGGGGGCTAGCAATCAGCCCCAGCATTTT | CASSGGASNQPQHF
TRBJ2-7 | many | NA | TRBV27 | TGTGCCAGCAGTAACGTCCGGGGTCAGCAGTACTTC | CASSNVRGQQYF
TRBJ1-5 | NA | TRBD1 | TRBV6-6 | TGTGCCAGCAGTCGGTGGGACAGGAATAGCAATCAGCCCCAGCATTTT | CASSRWDRNSNQPQHF
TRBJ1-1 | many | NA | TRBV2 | TGTGCCAGCAGTGAAATCGCTAGCACTGAAGCTTTCTTT | CASSEIASTEAFF
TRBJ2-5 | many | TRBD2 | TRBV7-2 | TGTGCCAGCAGCTTCCCGACTAGCGGGGGGAAAGAGACCCAGTACTTC | CASSFPTSGGKETQYF
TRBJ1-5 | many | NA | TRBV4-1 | TGCGCCAGCAGCCAAGGAAACACAACGCCCCAGCATTTT | CASSQGNTTPQHF
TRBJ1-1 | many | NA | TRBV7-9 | TGTGCCAGTTCCTATGTCGGGGGGGGCACTGAAGCTTTCTTT | CASSYVGGGTEAFF
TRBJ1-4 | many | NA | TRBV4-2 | TGTGCCAGCAGCCCAGGAGCAGGGAATGAAAAACTGTTTTTT | CASSPGAGNEKLFF
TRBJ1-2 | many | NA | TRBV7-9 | TGTGCCAGCAGAAAAGGTCCCCCAGGGACCCCTAACTATGGCTACACCTTC | CASRKGPPGTPNYGYTF
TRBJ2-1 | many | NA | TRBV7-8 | TGTGCCAGCAGACCCGCGCCCCTGGGGGGAGGAGACAATGAGCAGTTCTTC | CASRPAPLGGGDNEQFF
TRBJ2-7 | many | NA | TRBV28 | TGTGCCAGCAAAATCGAGACAGCGGCAAACGAGCAGTACTTC | CASKIETAANEQYF
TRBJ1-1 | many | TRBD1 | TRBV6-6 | TGTGCCAGCAGCAACGGACAGGGGAACACTGAAGCTTTCTTT | CASSNGQGNTEAFF
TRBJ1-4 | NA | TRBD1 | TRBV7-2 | TGTGCCAGCAGCTTACAGGGGGCGAGTGGTGAAAAACTGTTTTTT | CASSLQGASGEKLFF
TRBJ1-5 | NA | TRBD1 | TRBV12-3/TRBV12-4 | TGTACCAGCAGCCATACAGGGGGCGGTCAGCCCCAGCATTTT | CTSSHTGGGQPQHF
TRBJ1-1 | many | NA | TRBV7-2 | TGTGCCAGCAGCGACGGACAGAGGAGGACGGCTTTCTTT | CASSDGQRRTAFF
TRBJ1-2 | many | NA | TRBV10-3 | TGTGCCATCAGTAAGACAGATTCTAACTATGGCTACACCTTC | CAISKTDSNYGYTF
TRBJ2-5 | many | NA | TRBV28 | TGTGCCAGCAGGGGGGGGGGGCACGTCTTTAAAGAGACCCAGTACTTC | CASRGGGHVFKETQYF
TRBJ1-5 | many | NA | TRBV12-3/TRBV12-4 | TGTGCCAGCAGTCGGAGGGGGAATCAGCCCCAGCATTTT | CASSRRGNQPQHF
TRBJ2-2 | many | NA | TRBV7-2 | TGTGCCAGCAGCCCTCAGCGAACCGGGGAGCTGTTTTTT | CASSPQRTGELFF
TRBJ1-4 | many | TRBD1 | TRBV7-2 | TGTGCCAGCAGTTTGACAGGGGCTAATGAAAAACTGTTTTTT | CASSLTGANEKLFF
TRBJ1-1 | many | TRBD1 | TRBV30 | TGTGCCTGGAGGGGACAGGGGCCCACTGAAGCTTTCTTT | CAWRGQGPTEAFF
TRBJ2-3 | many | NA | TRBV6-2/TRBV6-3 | TGTGCCAGCAGCCCTACCCTACACGCCACAGATACGCAGTATTTT | CASSPTLHATDTQYF
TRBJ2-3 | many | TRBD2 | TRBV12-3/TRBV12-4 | TGTGCCAGCAGTTTGGCTAGCGGGGGGAATACGCAGTATTTT | CASSLASGGNTQYF
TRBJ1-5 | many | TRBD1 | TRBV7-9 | TGTGCCAGCAGCTCATACAGGGGTAGCAATCAGCCCCAGCATTTT | CASSSYRGSNQPQHF
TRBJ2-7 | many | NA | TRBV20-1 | TGCAGTGCTAGACCGCCCCAGGGATACTCCTACGAGCAGTACTTC | CSARPPQGYSYEQYF
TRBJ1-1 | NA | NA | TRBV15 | TGTGCCACCAGCAGGGGAAGGACAGCCCGTTCCACTGAAGCTTTCTTT | CATSRGRTARSTEAFF
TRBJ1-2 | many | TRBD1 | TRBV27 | TGTGCCAGCAGAGGGACAGGGGGATACAACTATGGCTACACCTTC | CASRGTGGYNYGYTF
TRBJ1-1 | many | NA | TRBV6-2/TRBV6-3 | TGTGCCAGCAGTTACAGCGGCAGCTTGAACACTGAAGCTTTCTTT | CASSYSGSLNTEAFF
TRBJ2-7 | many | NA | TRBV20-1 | TGCAGTGCTAACCGGGACGGGTTCTACGAGCAGTACTTC | CSANRDGFYEQYF
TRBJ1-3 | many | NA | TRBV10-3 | TGTGCCATCAGTAACCTGCCCCTGAAACAGGGAAACACCATATATTTT | CAISNLPLKQGNTIYF
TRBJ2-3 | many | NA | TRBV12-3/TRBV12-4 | TGTGCCAGCAGTCCGCAAAAAGGGGCGGGCACAGATACGCAGTATTTT | CASSPQKGAGTDTQYF
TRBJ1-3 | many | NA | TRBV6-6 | TGTGCCAGCAGAAAAGGACGGCCGATCTCTGGAAACACCATATATTTT | CASRKGRPISGNTIYF
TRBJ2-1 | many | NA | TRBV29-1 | TGCAGCGTTGATATCCTTGTGGGGGATGAGCAGTTCTTC | CSVDILVGDEQFF